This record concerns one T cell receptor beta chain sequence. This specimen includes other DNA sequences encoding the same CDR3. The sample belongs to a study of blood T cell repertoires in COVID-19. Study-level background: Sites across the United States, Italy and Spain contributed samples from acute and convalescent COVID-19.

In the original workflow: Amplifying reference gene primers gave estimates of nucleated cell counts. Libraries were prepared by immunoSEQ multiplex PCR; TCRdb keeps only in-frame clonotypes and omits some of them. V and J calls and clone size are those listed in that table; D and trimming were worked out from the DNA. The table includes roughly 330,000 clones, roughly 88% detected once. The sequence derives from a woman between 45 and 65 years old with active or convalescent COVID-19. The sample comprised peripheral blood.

The CDR3 is CASSRRGNSYNEQFF. The CDR3 DNA follows: TGTGCCAGTAGTAGGAGGGGAAACTCCTACAATGAGCAGTTCTTC. V gene TRBV19 combines with J gene TRBJ2-1; a possible D gene is TRBD2 (6 bases). In germline, CDR1 is LNHDA, CDR2 SQIVND (reference sequence). The CDR3 runs to 15 residues. The V and J ends lost 4 bases and 0 bases respectively, with 10 bases between them.